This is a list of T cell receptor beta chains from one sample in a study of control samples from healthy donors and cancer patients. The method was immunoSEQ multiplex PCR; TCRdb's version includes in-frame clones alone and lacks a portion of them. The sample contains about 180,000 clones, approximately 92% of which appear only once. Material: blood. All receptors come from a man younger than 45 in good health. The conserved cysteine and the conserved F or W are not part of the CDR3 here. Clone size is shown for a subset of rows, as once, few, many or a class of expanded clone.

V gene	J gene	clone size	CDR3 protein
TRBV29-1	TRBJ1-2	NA	SVAGQGNYGYT
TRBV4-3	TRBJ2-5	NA	ASSQARGETQY
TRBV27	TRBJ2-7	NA	ASSRTGSYEQY
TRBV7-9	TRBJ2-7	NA	ASSLGNRDRAAEQY
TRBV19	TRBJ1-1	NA	ASTLGQGGSEAF
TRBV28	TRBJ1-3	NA	ASSLRSFRSGNTIY
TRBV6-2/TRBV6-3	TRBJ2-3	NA	ASSYPSGGSTDTQY
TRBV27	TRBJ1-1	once	ASSLESRSAEAF
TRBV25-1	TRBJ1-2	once	ASSEYYGYT
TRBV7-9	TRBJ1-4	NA	ASSPFWASGNEKLF
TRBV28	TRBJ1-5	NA	ASSFTGQTYQPQH
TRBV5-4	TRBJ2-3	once	ASSQTSSTDTQY
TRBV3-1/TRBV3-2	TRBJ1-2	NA	ASSPTGADGYT
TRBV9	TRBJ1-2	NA	ASSASSIGQGKGYT
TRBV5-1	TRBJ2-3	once	ASSLLWRETTDTQY
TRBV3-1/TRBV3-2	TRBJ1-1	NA	ASSQDPAADTEAF
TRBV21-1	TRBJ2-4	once	ATAERDKNIQY
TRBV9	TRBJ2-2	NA	ASSVLTGGHTGELF
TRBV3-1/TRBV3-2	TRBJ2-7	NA	ASSQVGLGYYEQY
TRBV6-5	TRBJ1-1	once	ASIGLVGNTEAF
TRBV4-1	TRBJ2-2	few	ASSQGGGQGNTGELF
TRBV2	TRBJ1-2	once	ASSEGQGYGYT
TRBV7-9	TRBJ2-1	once	ASSTRGSGAAAYNEQF
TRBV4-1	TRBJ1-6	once	ASSQTGQTTSPLH
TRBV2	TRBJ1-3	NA	ASRDRVSGNTIY
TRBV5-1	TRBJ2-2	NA	ASSLEDRGWGTGELF
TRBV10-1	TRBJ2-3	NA	ASSESEGTQY
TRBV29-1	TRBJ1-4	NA	SVEMGRNEKLF
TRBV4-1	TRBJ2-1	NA	ASSPPDVRTTGQF
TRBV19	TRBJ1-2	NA	ASSIDRGAGGYT
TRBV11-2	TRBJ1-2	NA	ASSLVRRYGYT
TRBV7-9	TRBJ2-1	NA	ASSLVGSSYNEQF